A single sample gave rise to the 27 T cell receptor beta chains below, sequenced in a study of T-cell memory formation after mild COVID-19. A single record per CDR3 protein comes from TCRdb applying MiXCR to the 5' RACE reads. The sample records 130,000 to 150,000 distinct CDR3 sequences, approximately 5.7% being singletons. Sequenced sample: PBMCs or a T cell subset sorted from them (not recorded which). Source of these receptors: an adult woman who had mild COVID-19 (a few samples of this study predate the infection). Cell type and time point are not known.

This clonotype was detected only a few times. This chain joins TRBV15 and TRBJ2-5; 8 bases map to TRBD1. The CDR3 is 14 amino acids. Per the germline V gene, CDR1 is LNHNV and CDR2 is YYDKDF (reference sequence). V trimming: 0 bases; J trimming: 4 bases; junction bases outside the gene matches: 1. The CDR3 DNA sequence: TGTGCCACCAGCAGAGATCAGGGGGCAGAGACCCAGTACTTC. Its protein product is CATSRDQGAETQYF.

This chain connects TRBV10-3 to TRBJ2-1, with D uncertain. Germline-derived CDR1 and CDR2 are ENHRY and SYGVKD. The V end was cut by 6 bases, the J end by 5 bases, with 5 bases between. This CDR3 has 11 residues. The CDR3 spells CAISLDNEQFF. In DNA form, the CDR3 reads TGTGCCATCAGCCTAGACAATGAGCAGTTCTTC.

This sequence joins TRBV6-5 and TRBJ2-7, with TRBD1 identical over 10 bases. Trimming removed 2 bases from V and 1 base from J; junction bases left unmatched: 2. Looked up from germline, CDR1 is MNHEY and CDR2 is SVGAGI. The CDR3 extends over 15 amino acids. The CDR3 region is CASSYRDRGSYEQYF. DNA of the CDR3: TGTGCCAGCAGTTACCGGGACAGGGGTTCCTACGAGCAGTACTTC.

The sample holds many counts of this clonotype. The rearrangement links TRBV2 to TRBJ2-2; TRBD1 matches at 8 bases. Germline V lookup: CDR1 SNHLY, CDR2 FYNNEI. V lost 3 bases to trimming and J lost 11 bases; unmatched junction nucleotides: 8. The CDR3 has 14 residues. CDR3 coding DNA: TGTGCCAGCAGTGACTCAGGGGGCTTCGGTGAGCTGTTTTTT. Protein product: CASSDSGGFGELFF. Filled out from reference TRBV2 and TRBJ2-2, the complete variable domain reads EPEVTQTPSHQVTQMGQEVILRCVPISNHLYFYWYRQILGQKVEFLVSFYNNEISEKSEIFDDQFSVERPDGSNFTLKIRSTKLEDSAMYFCASSDSGGFGELFFGEGSRLTVL.

This clonotype was detected many times. The chain is built from TRBV3-1 and TRBJ1-3; possibly TRBD1 for D (5 bases). Germline V gene data show CDR1 as LGHDT and CDR2 as YNNKEL (reference sequence). The V and J ends lost 0 bases and 0 bases respectively, with 12 bases between them. The CDR3 has 17 amino acids. The CDR3 DNA reads TGTGCCAGCAGCCAAGAAGCACTGACAGCCTCTGGAAACACCATATATTTT. Amino acids: CASSQEALTASGNTIYF. Complete variable domain (other parts from reference TRBV3-1 and TRBJ1-3): DTAVSQTPKYLVTQMGNDKSIKCEQNLGHDTMYWYKQDSKKFLKIMFSYNNKELIINETVPNRFSPKSPDKAHLNLHINSLELGDSAVYFCASSQEALTASGNTIYFGEGSWLTVV.

This chain links TRBV7-2 with TRBJ2-2; 7 nucleotides align to TRBD2. Germline trimming cut 1 base from V and 5 bases from J; bases unmatched to any gene: 10. The CDR3 spans 17 residues. Germline V CDR1 and CDR2: SGHTA, FQGNSA. This CDR3 is CASSLDGGRVRTGELFF. Written as DNA, the CDR3 is TGTGCCAGCAGCTTAGATGGCGGGAGAGTACGGACCGGGGAGCTGTTTTTT.

This sequence joins TRBV7-9 and TRBJ1-1, with D unclear. This CDR3 contains 13 residues. The V end was cut by 6 bases, the J end by 1 base, with 9 bases between. Germline V gene data show CDR1 as SEHNR and CDR2 as FQNEAQ (reference sequence). CDR3 bases: TGTGCCAGCAGACCTGGGGAGAACACTGAAGCTTTCTTT. As protein: CASRPGENTEAFF.

The table lists this clonotype with many counts. This chain uses TRBV27 with TRBJ2-7; 9 bases line up with TRBD1. Trimming at V came to 7 bases and at J to 1 base, leaving 8 bases not matched to a gene. The CDR3 runs to 15 residues. The germline gives CDR1 MNHEY, CDR2 SMNVEV (reference sequence). The CDR3 coding sequence is TGTGCCAGCAAACGAACCGGGACAGGGTCCTACGAGCAGTACTTC. Translation: CASKRTGTGSYEQYF.

A word on this clonotype: One end of the junction varies from germline; a read error may be responsible. The CDR3 coding sequence is TGTTCCAGCAGCCAAGATGGCCAAGCTAGGGTGCGGACCTTC. It codes for CSSSQDGQARVRTF. V and J are TRBV14 and TRBJ1-2; unclear D gene. The germline V gene has CDR1 SGHDN and CDR2 FVKESK. The CDR3 sequence is 14 residues long.

This clonotype has a count of ten or more. The rearrangement joins TRBV5-1 to TRBJ1-1, with a possible D match to TRBD1 (6 bases). The CDR3 consists of 17 residues. Germline CDR1 reads SGHRS; CDR2 reads YFSETQ. The V end lost 7 bases, the J end lost 0 bases, and 22 bases lay between the germline ends. CDR3 region: CASSSRGGGFMNTEAFF. The CDR3 coding sequence is TGCGCCAGCTCATCAAGGGGAGGGGGATTTATGAACACTGAAGCTTTCTTT.

This clonotype showed up many times. The chain joins TRBV5-1 to TRBJ2-7; 7 nucleotides line up with TRBD2. Germline trimming cut 2 bases from V and 3 bases from J; bases unmatched to any gene: 2. The germline V gene has CDR1 SGHRS and CDR2 YFSETQ. This CDR3 has 13 residues. CDR3 protein: CASSFASGYEQYF. As DNA, the CDR3 is TGCGCCAGCAGCTTCGCTAGCGGCTACGAGCAGTACTTC.

This clonotype came up many times. The chain joins TRBV4-2 to TRBJ2-3, with D possibly TRBD1 on 6 matching bases. CDR1 LGHNA and CDR2 YNFKEQ come from the germline V gene. Trimming shortened V by 1 base and J by 2 bases, and 16 bases separated the two germline ends. The CDR3 has 17 amino acids. The CDR3: CASSQVLEVGATDTQYF. CDR3 nucleotides: TGTGCCAGCAGCCAAGTCCTGGAGGTGGGGGCCACAGATACGCAGTATTTT.

The rearrangement links TRBV5-1 to TRBJ1-1; D may be TRBD1 (5 bases). The CDR3 sequence is 16 residues long. Germline V gene sequence: CDR1 SGHRS, CDR2 YFSETQ. Trimming shortened V by 3 bases and J by 0 bases, and 15 bases separated the two germline ends. For the CDR3, the DNA is TGCGCCAGCAGCTCACAACCAAGGGGCATGAACACTGAAGCTTTCTTT. It specifies CASSSQPRGMNTEAFF.

This clonotype came up many times. The chain employs TRBV5-1 and TRBJ1-2, with a possible D match to TRBD1 (5 bases). Germline V CDR1 and CDR2: SGHRS, YFSETQ. CDR3 length: 13 residues. Trimming removed 2 bases from V and 8 bases from J, with 13 bases in between. DNA of the CDR3: TGCGCCAGCAGCTTAGACAGTCAGGGAGGCTACACCTTC. This codes for CASSLDSQGGYTF.

This clonotype was observed at least ten times. The V and J genes are TRBV6-5 and TRBJ1-1; 8 bases are shared with TRBD1. Germline V gene lookup returns CDR1 MNHEY and CDR2 SVGAGI. Trimming removed 6 bases from V and 6 bases from J; junction bases left unmatched: 9. The CDR3 loop spans 14 amino acids. The CDR3 spells CASSRNRGIPEAFF. The CDR3, as DNA: TGTGCCAGCAGCCGTAACAGGGGGATCCCTGAAGCTTTCTTT.

This clonotype appeared a few times. V is TRBV7-9 and J is TRBJ2-5; 16 nucleotides match TRBD2. The ends lost 2 bases at V and 4 bases at J; junction bases unmatched: 10. The CDR3 extends over 19 amino acids. Per the germline V gene, CDR1 is SEHNR and CDR2 is FQNEAQ (reference sequence). CDR3 region: CASSLKPGLAGGPRETQYF. The CDR3 nucleotides are TGTGCCAGCAGCTTAAAACCGGGACTAGCGGGAGGGCCACGAGAGACCCAGTACTTC.

This clonotype has at least ten counts. The chain couples TRBV5-1 to TRBJ2-1; D tentatively reads TRBD1 or TRBD2 (6 bases each). Deletions cut 0 bases from V and 10 bases from J, with 20 bases between. This CDR3 is built from 16 residues. Germline V gene data show CDR1 as SGHRS and CDR2 as YFSETQ. The CDR3 nucleotides are TGCGCCAGCAGCTTGGGGGGGGCTCACGGTTTAGTGGAGCAGTTCTTC. This codes for CASSLGGAHGLVEQFF.

The chain combines TRBV7-3 with TRBJ2-1; D not certain. Germline V gives CDR1 SGHTA, CDR2 FQGTGA. The CDR3 loop spans 15 amino acids. Trimming shortened V by 5 bases and J by 0 bases, and 11 bases separated the two germline ends. The CDR3: CASSPQFSSYNEQFF. In DNA, the CDR3 is TGTGCCAGCAGCCCCCAGTTTAGCTCCTACAATGAGCAGTTCTTC.

In its sample, this clonotype was seen many times. This chain uses TRBV18 with TRBJ2-7, with a tentative D call TRBD1 (5 bases). Trimming left V 0 bases short and J 2 bases short, with 11 bases between. Per germline, CDR1 KGHSH and CDR2 LQKENI. The CDR3 has 15 amino acids. CDR3 in DNA: TGTGCCAGCTCACCACCTCTCGCAGGGCCCTACGAGCAGTACTTC. The encoded protein is CASSPPLAGPYEQYF.

This clonotype was counted ten times or more. The chain links TRBV6-4 to TRBJ1-2; D possibly corresponds to TRBD1 (5 bases). The V end lost 4 bases, the J end lost 7 bases, and 19 bases lay between the germline ends. This CDR3 has 15 amino acids. Germline CDR1 reads MRHNA; CDR2 reads SNTAGT. Here the CDR3 DNA reads TGTGCCAGCAGTGCCGGGCACCCCGGTAGGGGTGGCTACACCTTC. Its translation: CASSAGHPGRGGYTF.

This clonotype was counted only a few times. The chain combines TRBV5-1 with TRBJ1-1, with TRBD1 matching over 9 bases. V lost 0 bases and J lost 4; bases outside the gene matches: 7. CDR1 and CDR2 (germline): SGHRS, YFSETQ. This CDR3 has 16 residues. The CDR3: CASSLEAGDRATEAFF. DNA for the CDR3: TGCGCCAGCAGCTTGGAGGCGGGGGACAGGGCCACTGAAGCTTTCTTT.

This clonotype came up many times. This chain joins TRBV7-9 and TRBJ1-6; 10 bases fit TRBD1. V dropped 5 bases and J dropped 4; count of bases not matched to a gene: 8. Germline V gene sequence: CDR1 SEHNR, CDR2 FQNEAQ (reference sequence). CDR3 length: 17 residues. DNA for the CDR3: TGTGCCAGCAGCATTTCAAGGACAGGGGGATATAATTCACCCCTCCACTTT. Protein sequence: CASSISRTGGYNSPLHF.

This clonotype was observed many times. The rearrangement uses TRBV5-1 and TRBJ2-7; perhaps TRBD1 as D (6 bases). V was clipped by 0 bases and J by 2 bases, with 12 bases between them. Germline V lookup: CDR1 SGHRS, CDR2 YFSETQ. There are 15 residues in the CDR3. In DNA form, the CDR3 reads TGCGCCAGCAGCTTGGTTACAGGGAACCCCTACGAGCAGTACTTC. Its protein product is CASSLVTGNPYEQYF.

This clonotype was detected many times. The V gene is TRBV12-3 or TRBV12-4, the J gene TRBJ1-2; D uncertain. Trimming cost V 5 bases and J 0 bases, with 19 bases left between them. This CDR3 comprises 17 residues. CDR3 bases: TGTGCCAGCAGTCTCGGTATACGGGCGAAAGCTAACTATGGCTACACCTTC. This encodes CASSLGIRAKANYGYTF.

At least ten counts were recorded for this clonotype. This chain links TRBV29-1 with TRBJ1-2; D unclear. The CDR3 extends over 14 amino acids. The germline V gene encodes CDR1 SQVTM and CDR2 ANQGSEA. The germline V and J ends were trimmed by 1 base and 4 bases, with 13 bases remaining between them. CDR3 DNA sequence: TGCAGCGTTGAAGGGGGTGCAAGCGGCTATGGCTACACCTTC. Its translation is CSVEGGASGYGYTF.

This clonotype came up many times. The chain couples TRBV5-1 to TRBJ2-5; perhaps TRBD1 as D (6 bases). Germline V gives CDR1 SGHRS, CDR2 YFSETQ. Trimming removed 7 bases from V and 2 bases from J, with 15 bases in between. This CDR3 is built from 14 residues. CDR3 loop: CASSRGTQQETQYF. In nucleotides, the CDR3 is TGCGCCAGCTCCCGAGGGACACAACAAGAGACCCAGTACTTC.

This clonotype was observed a few times. The CDR3 sequence is CASSISTSGHEQFF. CDR3 in DNA: TGTGCCAGCAGTATTTCGACTAGCGGCCATGAGCAGTTCTTC. The chain joins TRBV12-3 or TRBV12-4 to TRBJ2-1; 9 positions agree with TRBD2. The CDR3 length is 14 residues. The ends lost 5 bases at V and 8 bases at J; junction bases unmatched: 7.